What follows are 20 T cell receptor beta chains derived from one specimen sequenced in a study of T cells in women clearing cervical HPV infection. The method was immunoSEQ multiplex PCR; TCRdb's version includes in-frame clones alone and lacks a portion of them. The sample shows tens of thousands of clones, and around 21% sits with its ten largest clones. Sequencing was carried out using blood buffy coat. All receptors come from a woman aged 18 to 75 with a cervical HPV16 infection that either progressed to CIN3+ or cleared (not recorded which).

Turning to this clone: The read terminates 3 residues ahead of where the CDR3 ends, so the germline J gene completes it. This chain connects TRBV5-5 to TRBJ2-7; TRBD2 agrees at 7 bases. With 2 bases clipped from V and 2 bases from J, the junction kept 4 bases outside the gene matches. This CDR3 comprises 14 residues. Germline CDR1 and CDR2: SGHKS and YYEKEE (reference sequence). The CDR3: CASSFGGSPYEQYF. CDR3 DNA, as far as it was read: TGTGCCAGCAGCTTCGGCGGGAGTCCCTACGAG.

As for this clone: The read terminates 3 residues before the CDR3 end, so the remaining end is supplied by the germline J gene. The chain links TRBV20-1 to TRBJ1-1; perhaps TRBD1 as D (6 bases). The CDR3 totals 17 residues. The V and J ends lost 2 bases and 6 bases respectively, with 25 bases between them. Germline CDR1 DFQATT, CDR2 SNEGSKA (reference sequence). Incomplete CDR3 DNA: TGCAGTGCTAGATTTTTGGGGGCGTATGGCCGAAACCCTGAA. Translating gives CSARFLGAYGRNPE. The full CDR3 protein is CSARFLGAYGRNPEAFF.

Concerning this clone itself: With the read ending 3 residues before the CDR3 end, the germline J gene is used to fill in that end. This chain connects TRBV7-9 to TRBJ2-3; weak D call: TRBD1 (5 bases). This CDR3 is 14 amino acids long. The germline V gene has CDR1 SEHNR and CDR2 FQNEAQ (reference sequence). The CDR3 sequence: CASSLMAGIETQYF. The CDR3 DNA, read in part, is TGTGCCAGCAGCTTAATGGCAGGGATAGAGACG. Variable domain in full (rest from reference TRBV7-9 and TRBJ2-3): DTGVSQNPRHKITKRGQNVTFRCDPISEHNRLYWYRQTLGQGPEFLTYFQNEAQLEKSRLLSDRFSAERPKGSFSTLEIQRTEQGDSAMYLCASSLMAGIETQYFGPGTRLTVL.

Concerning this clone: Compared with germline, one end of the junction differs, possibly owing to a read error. The CDR3 reads CASSPHLIGNTEAFF. The part of the CDR3 DNA that was read is TGTGCCAGCTCCCCACACTTAATTGGGAACACTGAA. The gene calls are TRBV18 and TRBJ1-1; D remains ambiguous. The read comes to an end 3 residues before the CDR3 does, leaving the germline J gene to fill in the end. Germline CDR1 KGHSH, CDR2 LQKENI. CDR3 length: 15 amino acids.

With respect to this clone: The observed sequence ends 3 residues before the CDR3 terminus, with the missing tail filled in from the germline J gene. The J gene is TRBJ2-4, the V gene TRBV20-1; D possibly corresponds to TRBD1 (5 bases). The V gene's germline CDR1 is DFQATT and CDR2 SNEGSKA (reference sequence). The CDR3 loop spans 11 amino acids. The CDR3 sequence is CSALVQGSQYF. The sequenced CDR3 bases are TGCAGTGCCCTGGTCCAGGGCAGT.

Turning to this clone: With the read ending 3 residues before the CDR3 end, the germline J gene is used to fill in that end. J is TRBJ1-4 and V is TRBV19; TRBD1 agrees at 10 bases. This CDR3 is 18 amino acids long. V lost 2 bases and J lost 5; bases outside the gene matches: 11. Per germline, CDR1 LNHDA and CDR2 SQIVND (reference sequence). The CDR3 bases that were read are TGTGCCAGTAGTATAACGACAGGGGGCGCGAAGAAGAATGAAAAA. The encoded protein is CASSITTGGAKKNEK. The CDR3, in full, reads CASSITTGGAKKNEKLFF. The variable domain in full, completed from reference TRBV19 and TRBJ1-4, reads DGGITQSPKYLFRKEGQNVTLSCEQNLNHDAMYWYRQDPGQGLRLIYYSQIVNDFQKGDIAEGYSVSREKKESFPLTVTSAQKNPTAFYLCASSITTGGAKKNEKLFFGSGTQLSVL.

The CDR3 DNA, read in part, is TGTGCCAGCAGCTTGGACGGGTTACCCCAAGAGACC. It specifies CASSLDGLPQET. The CDR3 in full is CASSLDGLPQETQYF. The chain has TRBV5-5 and TRBJ2-5; D is unclear. The observed sequence ends 3 residues before the CDR3 terminus, with the missing tail filled in from the germline J gene. The CDR3 totals 15 residues. Germline V lookup: CDR1 SGHKS, CDR2 YYEKEE (reference sequence). V was cut by 0 bases and J by 1 base, with 10 bases left in between.

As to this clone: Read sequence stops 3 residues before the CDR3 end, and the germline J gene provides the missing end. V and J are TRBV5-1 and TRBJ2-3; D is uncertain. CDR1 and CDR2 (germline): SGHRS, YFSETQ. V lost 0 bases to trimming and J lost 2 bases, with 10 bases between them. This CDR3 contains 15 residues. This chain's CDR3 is CASSLEGQPTDTQYF. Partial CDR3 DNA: TGCGCCAGCAGCTTGGAGGGCCAGCCCACAGATACG. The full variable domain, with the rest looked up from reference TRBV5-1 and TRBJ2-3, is KAGVTQTPRYLIKTRGQQVTLSCSPISGHRSVSWYQQTPGQGLQFLFEYFSETQRNKGNFPGRFSGRQFSNSRSEMNVSTLELGDSALYLCASSLEGQPTDTQYFGPGTRLTVL.

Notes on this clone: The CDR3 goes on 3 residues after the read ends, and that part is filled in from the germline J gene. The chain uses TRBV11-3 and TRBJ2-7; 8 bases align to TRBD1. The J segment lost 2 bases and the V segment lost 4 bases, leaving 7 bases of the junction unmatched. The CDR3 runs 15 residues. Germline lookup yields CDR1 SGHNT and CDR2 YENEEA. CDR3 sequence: CASSYLRDRPYEQYF. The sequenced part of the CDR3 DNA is TGTGCCAGCAGCTACCTCCGGGACAGGCCCTACGAG.

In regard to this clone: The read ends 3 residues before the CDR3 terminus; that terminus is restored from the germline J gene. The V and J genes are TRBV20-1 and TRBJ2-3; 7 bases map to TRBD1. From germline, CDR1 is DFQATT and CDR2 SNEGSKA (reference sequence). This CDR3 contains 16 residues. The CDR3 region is CSAVTSGKGGQETQYF. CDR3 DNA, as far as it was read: TGCAGTGCGGTGACCTCAGGAAAAGGGGGCCAAGAGACG.

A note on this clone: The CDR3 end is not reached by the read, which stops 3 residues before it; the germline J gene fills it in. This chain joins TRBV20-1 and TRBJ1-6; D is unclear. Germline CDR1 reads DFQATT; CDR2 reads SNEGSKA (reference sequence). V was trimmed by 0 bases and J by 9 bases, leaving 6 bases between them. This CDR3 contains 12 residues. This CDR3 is CSAREDFSPLHF. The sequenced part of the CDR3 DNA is TGCAGTGCTAGAGAGGACTTTTCACCC.

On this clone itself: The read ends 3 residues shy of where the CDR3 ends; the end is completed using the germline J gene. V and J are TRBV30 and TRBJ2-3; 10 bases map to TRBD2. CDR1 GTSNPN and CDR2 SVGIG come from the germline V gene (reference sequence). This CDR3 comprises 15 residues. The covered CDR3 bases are TGTGCCTGGAGTTGGGCTAGCGGGGGCGTAGAGACG. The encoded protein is CAWSWASGGVET. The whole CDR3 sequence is CAWSWASGGVETQYF.

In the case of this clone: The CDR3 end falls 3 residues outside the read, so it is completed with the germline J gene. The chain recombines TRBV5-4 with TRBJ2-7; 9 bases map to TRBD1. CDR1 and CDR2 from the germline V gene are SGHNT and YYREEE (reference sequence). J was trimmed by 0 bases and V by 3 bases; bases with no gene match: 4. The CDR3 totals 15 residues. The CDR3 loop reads CASSSGTGHSYEQYF. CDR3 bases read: TGTGCCAGCAGCTCCGGGACAGGGCACTCCTACGAG.

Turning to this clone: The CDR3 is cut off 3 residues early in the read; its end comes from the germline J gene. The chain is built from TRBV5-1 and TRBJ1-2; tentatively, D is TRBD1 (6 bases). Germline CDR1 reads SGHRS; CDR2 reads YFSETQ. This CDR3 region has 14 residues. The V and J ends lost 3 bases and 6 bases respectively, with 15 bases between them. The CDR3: CASSSSGGVDGYTF. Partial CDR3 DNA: TGCGCCAGCAGCTCTTCGGGGGGCGTAGATGGC.

Partial CDR3 DNA: TGTGCCAGCAGCAAGAGGACTAGCGGGAATCCCCAAGAGACC. Translated: CASSKRTSGNPQET. The CDR3 as a whole reads CASSKRTSGNPQETQYF. The V call is TRBV7-6, the J call TRBJ2-5, with 12 positions matching TRBD2. With the read ending 3 residues before the CDR3 end, the germline J gene is used to fill in that end. Germline assignment: CDR1 SGHVS and CDR2 FNYEAQ. V shed 5 bases and J 1 base; nucleotides not matched to a gene: 8. This CDR3 is built from 17 residues.

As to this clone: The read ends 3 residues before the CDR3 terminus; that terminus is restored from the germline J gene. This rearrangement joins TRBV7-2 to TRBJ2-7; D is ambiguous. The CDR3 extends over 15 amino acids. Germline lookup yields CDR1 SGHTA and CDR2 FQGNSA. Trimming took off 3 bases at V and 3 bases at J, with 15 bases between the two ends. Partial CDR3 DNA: TGTGCCAGCAGCTTTTTCCCCTCCCCAGGCTACGAG. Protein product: CASSFFPSPGYE. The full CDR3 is CASSFFPSPGYEQYF.

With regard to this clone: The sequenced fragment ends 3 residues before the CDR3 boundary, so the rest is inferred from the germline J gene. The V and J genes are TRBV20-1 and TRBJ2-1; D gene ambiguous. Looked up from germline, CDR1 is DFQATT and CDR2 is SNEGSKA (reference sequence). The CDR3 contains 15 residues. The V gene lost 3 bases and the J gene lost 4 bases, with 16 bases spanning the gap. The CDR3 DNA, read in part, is TGCAGTGCTAGGGATAGCAGACGAATTTACAATGAG. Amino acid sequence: CSARDSRRIYNE. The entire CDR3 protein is CSARDSRRIYNEQFF.

CDR3: CASSSPGWGLTDTQYF. The part of the CDR3 DNA that was read is TGTGCCAGCAGTTCACCCGGATGGGGGCTCACAGATACG. The chain uses TRBV25-1 and TRBJ2-3, with D perhaps TRBD1 (6 bases). Read sequence stops 3 residues before the CDR3 end, and the germline J gene provides the missing end. Trimming removed 5 bases from V and 2 bases from J, with 17 bases in between. The germline V gene has CDR1 MGHDK and CDR2 SYGVNS. CDR3 length: 16 amino acids.

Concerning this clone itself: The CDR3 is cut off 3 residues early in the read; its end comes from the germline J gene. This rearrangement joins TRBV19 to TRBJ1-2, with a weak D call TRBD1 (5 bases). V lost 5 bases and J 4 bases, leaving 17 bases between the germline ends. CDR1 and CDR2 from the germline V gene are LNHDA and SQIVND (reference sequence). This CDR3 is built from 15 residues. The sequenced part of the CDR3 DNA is TGTGCCAGTAGTGAACAGGCGCCCGTCTCCTATGGC. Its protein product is CASSEQAPVSYG. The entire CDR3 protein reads CASSEQAPVSYGYTF.

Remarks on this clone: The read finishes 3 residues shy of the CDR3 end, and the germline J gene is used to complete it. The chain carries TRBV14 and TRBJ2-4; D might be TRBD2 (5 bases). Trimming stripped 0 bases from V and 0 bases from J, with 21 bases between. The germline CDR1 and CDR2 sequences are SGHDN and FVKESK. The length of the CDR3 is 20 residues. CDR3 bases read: TGTGCCAGCAGCCAAGAAGCAGGAGGTGGAGAAAGTATAGCCAAAAACATT. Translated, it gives CASSQEAGGGESIAKNI. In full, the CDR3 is CASSQEAGGGESIAKNIQYF.